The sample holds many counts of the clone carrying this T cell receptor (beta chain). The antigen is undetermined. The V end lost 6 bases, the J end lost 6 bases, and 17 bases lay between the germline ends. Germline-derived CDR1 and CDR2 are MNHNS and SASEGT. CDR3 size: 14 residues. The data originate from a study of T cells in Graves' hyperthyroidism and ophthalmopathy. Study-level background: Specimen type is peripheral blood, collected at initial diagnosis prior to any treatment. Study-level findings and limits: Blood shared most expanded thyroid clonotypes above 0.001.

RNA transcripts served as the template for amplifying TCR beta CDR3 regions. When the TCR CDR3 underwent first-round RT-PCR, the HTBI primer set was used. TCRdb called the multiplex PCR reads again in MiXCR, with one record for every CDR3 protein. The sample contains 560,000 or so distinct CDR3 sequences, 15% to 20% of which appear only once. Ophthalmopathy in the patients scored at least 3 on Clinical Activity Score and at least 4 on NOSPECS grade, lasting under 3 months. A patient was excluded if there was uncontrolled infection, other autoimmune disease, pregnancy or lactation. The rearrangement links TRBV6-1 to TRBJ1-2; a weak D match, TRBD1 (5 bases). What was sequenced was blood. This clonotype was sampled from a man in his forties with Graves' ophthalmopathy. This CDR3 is CASSITGPDDGYTF. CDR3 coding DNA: TGTGCCAGCAGCATAACGGGGCCGGACGATGGCTACACCTTC.